This T cell receptor beta chain was sequenced during a study of cytomegalovirus exposure and HLA in healthy donors. Overall study results and limits: TCR beta V- and J-gene trimming was later associated with a missense DCLRE1C variant. Reported performance of the classifier showed diagnosis of cytomegalovirus status with high specificity and sensitivity.

The CDR3 runs to 14 residues. Germline V gene data show CDR1 as MNHEY and CDR2 as SMNVEV (reference sequence). V dropped 7 bases and J dropped 4; count of bases not matched to a gene: 7. It was with 60 Vbeta and 13 Jbeta primers that the PCR ran. TCRdb's table, derived via immunoSEQ multiplex PCR, lists solely in-frame clones and lacks some. This sample yields roughly 200,000 clones, of which 65% to 80% are seen a single time; 1.5% to 2% belongs to the top ten. The study sampled nominally healthy donors, though unrecorded immune exposures were likely. This clone has only a few counts. The antigen is unknown.

This sequence joins TRBV27 and TRBJ2-7; 10 bases match TRBD2. The clonotype comes from a man in his forties or fifties in good health and CMV-seronegative. Sequencing was done on a sample of PBMCs. CDR3 in amino acids: CASKRAGGSYEQYF. As DNA, the CDR3 is TGTGCCAGCAAGCGAGCGGGAGGGTCATACGAGCAGTACTTC.